The 11 T cell receptor beta chains listed next were all sequenced from one sample in a study of metastatic and nonmetastatic thyroid tumors. Thyroid surgery was preceded by no treatment in any patient. Using MiXCR, TCRdb reanalyzed the PCR reads. The sample contains about 20,000 clones, 24% of which appear only once. Sequences were obtained from tumor tissue. The source of these receptors is a female donor with papillary thyroid cancer or a benign thyroid nodule (not recorded which). Some clones in this sample may be carry-over from other donors' samples.

This clone was picked up many times. The genes are TRBV9 and TRBJ2-5; 7 bases are shared with TRBD1. This CDR3 contains 16 residues. Germline V lookup: CDR1 SGDLS, CDR2 YYNGEE. V lost 2 bases to trimming and J lost 2 bases; unmatched junction nucleotides: 9. CDR3 in DNA: TGTGCCAGCAGCGTGGGAGTAGGGGGCAGACAAGAGACCCAGTACTTC. Translating it yields CASSVGVGGRQETQYF.

This clone was seen repeatedly, ten times or more. The chain employs TRBV20-1 and TRBJ2-5, with 7 bases matching TRBD1. This CDR3 is 16 amino acids long. The V segment lost 0 bases and the J segment 2 bases; nucleotides outside the gene matches: 9. CDR1 and CDR2 (germline): DFQATT, SNEGSKA (reference sequence). The CDR3: CSARDGTAQSQETQYF. DNA for the CDR3: TGCAGTGCTAGAGATGGGACAGCCCAGAGTCAAGAGACCCAGTACTTC.

This clone has a count of ten or more. The chain couples TRBV20-1 to TRBJ1-1; no clear D. In germline, CDR1 is DFQATT, CDR2 SNEGSKA (reference sequence). The V gene lost 3 bases and the J gene lost 4 bases, with 12 bases spanning the gap. This CDR3 has 13 residues. DNA of the CDR3: TGCAGTGCTAGGAGCCAAGGCGGCACTGAAGCTTTCTTT. Residues: CSARSQGGTEAFF.

This clone is judged medium-sized (0.01 to 0.1%). This sequence joins TRBV28 and TRBJ1-1; the D is unclear. There are 15 residues in the CDR3. The germline V and J ends were trimmed by 6 bases and 0 bases, with 14 bases remaining between them. Germline V gives CDR1 MDHEN, CDR2 SYDVKM. The CDR3 DNA follows: TGTGCCAGCAGGCCATTTGCCCCCATGAACACTGAAGCTTTCTTT. This sequence encodes CASRPFAPMNTEAFF.

This clone was seen repeatedly, ten times or more. This chain connects TRBV4-1 to TRBJ2-7, with D perhaps TRBD1 (5 bases). Germline CDR1 MGHRA, CDR2 YSYEKL. Trimming cost V 0 bases and J 11 bases, with 14 bases left between them. This CDR3 region has 13 residues. The CDR3 DNA follows: TGCGCCAGCAGCCAAGAAGGGGCGAACGCAAAGTACTTC. Its protein product is CASSQEGANAKYF.

The table lists this clone with many counts. V gene TRBV7-2 combines with J gene TRBJ1-5; the D is unclear. Germline V gives CDR1 SGHTA, CDR2 FQGNSA. The length of the CDR3 is 13 residues. Deletions cut 3 bases from V and 6 bases from J, with 9 bases between. CDR3 DNA sequence: TGTGCCAGCAGCTTCGAAACTCGTCAGCCCCAGCATTTT. Its translation: CASSFETRQPQHF.

A word on this clone: The conserved phenylalanine or tryptophan is not found at the CDR3 terminus, so this likely reflects a read error. Because the CDR3's place on the DNA is in doubt, the DNA is left out and the CDR3 is given as listed by TCRdb. V usage is TRBV20-1 and J usage is TRBJ2-7; TRBD2 was called by the table and not checked on the DNA. The CDR3 has 12 residues if both end residues are counted. Germline CDR1 reads DFQATT; CDR2 reads SNEGSKA (reference sequence). Here the CDR3 reads CSAVSTSGESAI.

This clone has at least ten counts. The rearrangement joins TRBV2 to TRBJ2-5, with a possible D match to TRBD2 (5 bases). Germline-derived CDR1 and CDR2 are SNHLY and FYNNEI. The CDR3 runs to 16 residues. The V end was cut by 2 bases, the J end by 0 bases, with 13 bases between. The CDR3 DNA sequence: TGTGCCAGCAGTGAACGAAGGGCGGGCTACCAAGAGACCCAGTACTTC. Its translation: CASSERRAGYQETQYF. Supplemented by reference TRBV2 and TRBJ2-5, the full variable domain reads EPEVTQTPSHQVTQMGQEVILRCVPISNHLYFYWYRQILGQKVEFLVSFYNNEISEKSEIFDDQFSVERPDGSNFTLKIRSTKLEDSAMYFCASSERRAGYQETQYFGPGTRLLVL.

Many counts were recorded for this clone. The J gene is TRBJ2-7, the V gene TRBV7-4; D is uncertain. The CDR3 is 15 amino acids. Trimming took 4 bases from V and 0 from J, leaving 13 bases between them. Germline loops: CDR1 SGHVT, CDR2 SQSDAQ. CDR3 loop: CASSSQPPSSYEQYF. As DNA, the CDR3 is TGTGCCAGCAGCTCACAGCCTCCGAGCTCCTACGAGCAGTACTTC.

The chain recombines TRBV9 with TRBJ2-6; no clear D gene. Germline V gene sequence: CDR1 SGDLS, CDR2 YYNGEE. V shed 0 bases and J shed 2 bases, with 6 bases lying between them. The CDR3 loop spans 15 amino acids. Here the CDR3 DNA reads TGTGCCAGCAGCGTAGGAGATACTGGGGCCAACGTCCTGACTTTC. Its protein product is CASSVGDTGANVLTF.

In regard to this clone: An end of the junction differs from the germline gene, which may be a read error. This rearrangement joins TRBV6-1 to TRBJ2-7; the match to TRBD1 covers 9 bases. The CDR3 spans 12 residues. Germline lookup yields CDR1 MNHNS and CDR2 SASEGT. CDR3 sequence reads: CASGDRDYQHYF. The DNA for the CDR3 is TGTGCCAGCGGGGACAGGGACTACCAGCATTACTTC.